Below, one T cell receptor beta chain is given with its context. Its antigen is currently unknown. Healthy people donating bone marrow made up the donors. CDR1 SGHRS and CDR2 YFSETQ come from the germline V gene. The CDR3 length is 14 residues. Trimming removed 4 bases from V and 4 bases from J, with 11 bases in between. The record originates from a study of cytomegalovirus exposure and HLA in healthy donors. Study-level results: Some 16,000 TCR beta sequences were associated with HLA alleles at 0.05 false discovery rate in a later analysis. In a later analysis, HLA-C alleles had the fewest associated TCRs, DRB1 alleles the most. In a later analysis, V- and J-gene trimming of beta chains associated with a DCLRE1C missense variant, replicated independently.

The PCR made use of 60 Vbeta and 13 Jbeta primers. Data came from immunoSEQ multiplex PCR; TCRdb stores just in-frame clones and leaves some out. The sample holds around 130,000 clones, approximately 74% seen once. The source is a man between 40 and 49 years old in good health and CMV-seropositive. The genes are TRBV5-1 and TRBJ2-2; maybe TRBD1 (5 bases). The sequenced material came from PBMCs. CDR3 residues: CASSTSRGTGELFF. The CDR3 bases are TGCGCCAGCAGCACTTCAAGGGGCACCGGGGAGCTGTTTTTT.